There are a few counts of the clone carrying this T cell receptor (beta chain). This entry comes from a study of T cells in Graves' hyperthyroidism and ophthalmopathy. About the research overall: Peripheral blood specimens were obtained at initial diagnosis, prior to any treatment.

Source material for PBMCs was more than 9.5 ml fresh peripheral blood. Researchers amplified the TCR beta CDR3 regions from RNA transcripts. When the TCR CDR3 underwent first-round RT-PCR, the HTBI primer set was used. TCRdb redid the calling of the multiplex PCR reads with MiXCR, one entry per CDR3 protein. This sample has about 300,000 distinct CDR3 sequences, with roughly 20% found just once. Sequences were obtained from blood. This receptor was identified in a man aged 45-65 years with Graves' ophthalmopathy.

The CDR3 DNA reads as TGTGCCAGCAGCGTAGAGCTAGCGGGGCACAATGAGCAGTTCTTC. Protein: CASSVELAGHNEQFF. This chain connects TRBV9 to TRBJ2-1; TRBD2 agrees at 9 bases. The CDR3 consists of 15 residues. Trimming cost V 0 bases and J 5 bases; bases outside gene matches: 3. Germline CDR1 is SGDLS and CDR2 is YYNGEE.